This TCR beta chain was recovered during a study of brain T cells in children with intractable seizures. Whole-study findings and limits: Absence of clones before surgery may stem from lower sequencing depth. Patients' HCMV serostatus was unknown; virus specificity rests on CDR3 similarity alone.

Regarding this clone: As yet, its antigen is unknown.

The table came from immunoSEQ multiplex PCR; TCRdb's copy has only in-frame clones and leaves some out. The sample holds about 350,000 clones; about 93% are singletons and the top ten take 5.7%. The CDR3 consists of 13 residues. Trimming removed 3 bases from V and 6 bases from J, with 11 bases in between. Germline CDR1 and CDR2: MNHEY and SMNVEV (reference sequence). Regarding time point: blood from clinic visit 5 months post-surgery; TSC patient then seizure free. Surgery cases with the highest brain T cell transcript signatures were chosen for sequencing. Patients received at least one anti-epileptic drug before surgery.

The V call is TRBV27, the J call TRBJ1-2; D remains unclear. Specimen: peripheral blood, collected 4 to 5 months after surgery. The TCR was taken from a boy under two years old with tuberous sclerosis and intractable seizures. The CDR3 sequence is CASSLSWRDGYTF. The CDR3 DNA is TGTGCCAGCAGTTTGTCCTGGAGGGATGGCTACACCTTC.